This TCR beta chain was sequenced during a study of beta chain features in type 1 diabetes. Reverse transcribing all isolated RNA meant expressed TCRB transcripts were sequenced. The assay was immunoSEQ multiplex PCR, and TCRdb's table has in-frame clones only and misses some. Here the sample spans under 400,000 clones, about 12% being singletons. Trimming took off 0 bases at V and 3 bases at J, with 5 bases between the two ends. This CDR3 has 12 residues. Germline V gene lookup returns CDR1 GTSNPN and CDR2 SVGIG (reference sequence). The sample was naive CD4+ T cells from blood. This chain uses TRBV30 with TRBJ1-2; no firm D call. The TCR was taken from a man aged 18 to 29 in good health. CDR3: CAWSVVDYGYTF. CDR3 in DNA: TGTGCCTGGAGTGTTGTCGACTATGGCTACACCTTC.